These 19 T cell receptor beta chains were sequenced from one sample in a study of CD8 T cells in ankylosing spondylitis. Each CDR3 protein is one row after TCRdb ran MiXCR on the 5' RACE reads. The profile shows 400,000 to 450,000 distinct CDR3 sequences, 17% of them singletons. Whole-study findings and limits: It appeared that ankylosing spondylitis blood was characterized by a TCR beta motif of seven or eight highly homologous variants.

Their antigen targets remain unknown. Sequenced sample: blood, either unsorted or a sorted T cell fraction (not recorded which). The receptor source for this set is a male donor with ankylosing spondylitis.

This clonotype was detected only a few times. The genes are TRBV4-2 and TRBJ2-1; TRBD2 matches at 10 bases. Germline V CDR1 and CDR2: LGHNA, YNFKEQ. This CDR3 contains 16 residues. The V segment lost 5 bases and the J segment 5 bases; nucleotides outside the gene matches: 9. DNA of the CDR3: TGTGCCAGCAGCGCCCAAGGGACTAGCGAGGACAATGAGCAGTTCTTC. The encoded protein is CASSAQGTSEDNEQFF.

This clonotype was counted a few times. The chain has TRBV15 and TRBJ1-1; 12 bases are a match to TRBD1. The CDR3 contains 16 residues. Germline lookup yields CDR1 LNHNV and CDR2 YYDKDF (reference sequence). V was pared by 0 bases and J by 7 bases, with 6 bases of the junction left unmatched. The CDR3 here is CATSRDRDRGRGEAFF. Written as DNA, the CDR3 is TGTGCCACCAGCAGAGATCGGGACAGGGGGCGCGGTGAAGCTTTCTTT.

The rearrangement links TRBV5-5 to TRBJ2-3; possible D gene TRBD2, 6 bases. V lost 5 bases, J lost 4 bases, and 11 bases lay in between. The germline CDR1 and CDR2 sequences are SGHKS and YYEKEE (reference sequence). CDR3 length equals 13 residues. The CDR3 coding sequence is TGTGCCAGCAGAATGCGGGGTTCAGATACGCAGTATTTT. This codes for CASRMRGSDTQYF.

The rearrangement links TRBV20-1 to TRBJ2-1, with D perhaps matching TRBD2 (6 bases). Germline CDR1 and CDR2: DFQATT and SNEGSKA (reference sequence). This CDR3 contains 15 residues. V was cut by 1 base and J by 7 bases, with 17 bases left in between. CDR3 nucleotides: TGCAGTGCTAGAGGTCCGGGGAATAGCGGAAATGAGCAGTTCTTC. Protein: CSARGPGNSGNEQFF.

This clonotype has ten or more counts. The chain is built from TRBV5-5 and TRBJ1-4; D call uncertain. The V end was cut by 0 bases, the J end by 4 bases, with 7 bases between. The CDR3 contains 14 residues. Looked up from germline, CDR1 is SGHKS and CDR2 is YYEKEE (reference sequence). CDR3 coding DNA: TGTGCCAGCAGCTTGGGACCGCTTAATGAAAAACTGTTTTTT. This encodes CASSLGPLNEKLFF.

V usage is TRBV7-9 and J usage is TRBJ2-3, with 9 bases identical to TRBD1. The CDR3 sequence is 15 residues long. CDR1 and CDR2 from the germline V gene are SEHNR and FQNEAQ (reference sequence). Losses at the gene ends were 5 bases for V and 4 bases for J; bases not matched to a gene: 7. CDR3 protein: CASSPGTGSSDTQYF. Here the CDR3 DNA reads TGTGCCAGCAGCCCAGGGACAGGGTCTTCAGATACGCAGTATTTT.

This clonotype has only a few counts. This rearrangement joins TRBV20-1 to TRBJ2-7, with 8 bases lining up with TRBD1. Trimming took 5 bases from V and 2 from J; bases not matched to a gene: 5. Germline assignment: CDR1 DFQATT and CDR2 SNEGSKA (reference sequence). This CDR3 spans 13 amino acids. The CDR3 protein is CSAGKQGAYEQYF. The CDR3 coding sequence is TGCAGTGCTGGAAAACAGGGGGCCTACGAGCAGTACTTC.

This sequence joins TRBV4-2 and TRBJ1-1, with a possible D match to TRBD1 (5 bases). The CDR3 loop spans 15 amino acids. The V gene lost 2 bases and the J gene lost 1 base, with 11 bases spanning the gap. CDR1 LGHNA and CDR2 YNFKEQ come from the germline V gene. The CDR3: CASSQRIRENTEAFF. As DNA, the CDR3 is TGTGCCAGCAGCCAACGGATCAGGGAGAACACTGAAGCTTTCTTT.

The rearrangement uses TRBV15 and TRBJ2-1; D uncertain. In germline, CDR1 is LNHNV, CDR2 YYDKDF (reference sequence). The CDR3 loop spans 14 amino acids. V was cut by 0 bases and J by 7 bases, with 10 bases left in between. CDR3 nucleotide sequence: TGTGCCACCAGCAGAGATGTGGGGATAAATGAGCAGTTCTTC. As protein: CATSRDVGINEQFF.

The chain recombines TRBV6-1 with TRBJ1-6; 9 bases align to TRBD1. CDR3 length: 15 residues. Germline CDR1 MNHNS, CDR2 SASEGT. The J segment lost 0 bases and the V segment lost 8 bases, leaving 2 bases of the junction unmatched. CDR3 amino acids: CASGQGSSYNSPLHF. CDR3 sequence (DNA): TGTGCCAGCGGACAGGGGAGCTCCTATAATTCACCCCTCCACTTT.

This clonotype was seen a few times. V usage is TRBV9 and J usage is TRBJ1-6; no definite D call. V was cut by 4 bases and J by 6 bases, with 11 bases left in between. The CDR3 runs 14 residues. Germline V gene sequence: CDR1 SGDLS, CDR2 YYNGEE. CDR3 protein: CASSLGKANSPLHF. CDR3 sequence (DNA): TGTGCCAGCAGCCTAGGGAAGGCTAATTCACCCCTCCACTTT.

A few counts support this clonotype. The CDR3 sequence: CAVYGSGQYNEQFF. The CDR3 region has the DNA TGTGCCGTCTACGGGAGCGGACAATACAATGAGCAGTTCTTC. The J gene is TRBJ2-1, the V gene TRBV28, with D maybe TRBD2 (6 bases). This CDR3 is 14 amino acids long. Deletions cut 11 bases from V and 4 bases from J, with 18 bases between. The germline gives CDR1 MDHEN, CDR2 SYDVKM.

This clonotype was seen at least ten times. The chain has TRBV5-1 and TRBJ1-1; tentative D call: TRBD1 (5 bases). The length of the CDR3 is 14 residues. V was clipped by 0 bases and J by 6 bases, with 12 bases between them. Looked up from germline, CDR1 is SGHRS and CDR2 is YFSETQ. CDR3 residues: CASSLGQGGAEAFF. The DNA for the CDR3 is TGCGCCAGCAGCTTGGGCCAGGGTGGGGCTGAAGCTTTCTTT.

V and J are TRBV9 and TRBJ2-1; 9 positions match TRBD2. The ends lost 4 bases at V and 4 bases at J; junction bases unmatched: 9. The CDR3 consists of 16 residues. Germline-derived CDR1 and CDR2 are SGDLS and YYNGEE. Written as DNA, the CDR3 is TGTGCCAGCAGCCCAGGACTTAGCGGGGGATACAATGAGCAGTTCTTC. Its protein is CASSPGLSGGYNEQFF.

A few counts support this clonotype. The CDR3 here is CASSFGTRGGGGTGELFF. The CDR3 nucleotides are TGTGCCAGCAGCTTCGGGACTCGCGGGGGGGGAGGGACCGGGGAGCTGTTTTTT. The rearrangement uses TRBV11-2 and TRBJ2-2; 9 nucleotides align to TRBD2. The CDR3 length is 18 residues. The V segment lost 3 bases and the J segment 5 bases; nucleotides outside the gene matches: 13. The germline V gene has CDR1 SGHAT and CDR2 FQNNGV.

This clonotype was counted between two and nine times. V and J are TRBV24-1 and TRBJ2-5, with a tentative D call TRBD1 (6 bases). The germline CDR1 and CDR2 sequences are KGHDR and SFDVKD. The ends were cut back, 6 bases at V and 2 bases at J, with 12 bases in the middle. The CDR3 sequence is 14 residues long. DNA of the CDR3: TGTGCCACCAGTAAGACAGGAGAACAAGAGACCCAGTACTTC. Translated: CATSKTGEQETQYF.

About this clonotype itself: The junction departs from germline at one end; a sequencing error may be responsible. The chain couples TRBV9 to TRBJ2-3, with TRBD2 as a possible D gene (6 bases). The germline gives CDR1 SGDLS, CDR2 YYNGEE. This CDR3 contains 16 residues. CDR3 DNA sequence: TGTGCCAGCAGCTCCACCGGGACTCCTTTGCTAGATACGAAGTATTTT. It yields the protein CASSSTGTPLLDTKYF.

This chain uses TRBV7-9 with TRBJ1-1, with D hard to call. The germline V and J ends were trimmed by 2 bases and 8 bases, with 12 bases remaining between them. The CDR3 has 13 residues. Germline CDR1 is SEHNR and CDR2 is FQNEAQ (reference sequence). The CDR3 here is CASSLRVGVEAFF. CDR3 bases: TGTGCCAGCAGCTTAAGGGTCGGGGTCGAAGCTTTCTTT.

The chain links TRBV24-1 to TRBJ1-2, with no clear D. The CDR3 is made up of 11 amino acids. Germline CDR1 is KGHDR and CDR2 is SFDVKD. Trimming left V 1 base short and J 6 bases short, with 2 bases between. CDR3: CATSDFNGYTF. CDR3 DNA sequence: TGTGCCACCAGTGATTTCAATGGCTACACCTTC.